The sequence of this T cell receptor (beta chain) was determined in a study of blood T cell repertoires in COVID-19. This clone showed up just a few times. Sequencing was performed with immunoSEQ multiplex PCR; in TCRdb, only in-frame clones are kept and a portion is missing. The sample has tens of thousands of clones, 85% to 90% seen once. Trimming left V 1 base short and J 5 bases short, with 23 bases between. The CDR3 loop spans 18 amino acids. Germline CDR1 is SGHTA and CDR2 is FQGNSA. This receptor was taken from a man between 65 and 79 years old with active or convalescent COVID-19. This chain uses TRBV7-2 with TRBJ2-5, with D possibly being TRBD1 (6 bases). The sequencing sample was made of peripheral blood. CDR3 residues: CASSLVLTGTHLGETQYF. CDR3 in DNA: TGTGCCAGCAGCTTAGTACTTACGGGGACACATCTTGGGGAGACCCAGTACTTC.